One sample yielded the 22 T cell receptor beta chains listed below, sequenced in a study of blood T cell repertoires in COVID-19. Produced via immunoSEQ multiplex PCR; TCRdb's table is partial and in-frame only. The sample lists more than 300,000 clones, more than 85% seen once, with about 4% in the top ten. The sample comprised PBMCs or T cells enriched from blood (not recorded which). These receptors were collected from a woman in her 30s who had been exposed to COVID-19.

The chain recombines TRBV10-3 with TRBJ1-5; no firm D call. The CDR3 length is 13 residues. The V gene's germline CDR1 is ENHRY and CDR2 SYGVKD. Trimming took off 2 bases at V and 4 bases at J, with 6 bases between the two ends. Here the CDR3 DNA reads TGTGCCATCAGTGAGGGCCCTAATCAGCCCCAGCATTTT. It is translated as CAISEGPNQPQHF.

The genes are TRBV2 and TRBJ2-7; perhaps TRBD1 as D (6 bases). The V gene lost 8 bases and the J gene lost 3 bases, with 11 bases spanning the gap. The germline gives CDR1 SNHLY, CDR2 FYNNEI. The CDR3 covers 12 residues. The DNA for the CDR3 is TGTGCCAGCCGGAGGACAGACTACGAGCAGTACTTC. As protein: CASRRTDYEQYF. The variable domain in full, with the rest retrieved from reference TRBV2 and TRBJ2-7, is EPEVTQTPSHQVTQMGQEVILRCVPISNHLYFYWYRQILGQKVEFLVSFYNNEISEKSEIFDDQFSVERPDGSNFTLKIRSTKLEDSAMYFCASRRTDYEQYFGPGTRLTVT.

The count of this clone is one. The genes are TRBV19 and TRBJ1-4; no reliable D call. The length of the CDR3 is 15 residues. Per the germline V gene, CDR1 is LNHDA and CDR2 is SQIVND (reference sequence). The V end lost 5 bases, the J end lost 5 bases, and 15 bases lay between the germline ends. The chain's CDR3 is CASSLGLSGNEKLFF. The CDR3 bases are TGTGCCAGTAGTCTTGGTCTATCGGGGAATGAAAAACTGTTTTTT.

In this sample, this clone turned up once. The rearrangement joins TRBV4-1 to TRBJ2-1; 11 bases agree with TRBD2. The V gene's germline CDR1 is MGHRA and CDR2 YSYEKL. The junction had 4 bases not matched to a gene; V was cut back by 4 bases and J by 5 bases. The CDR3 covers 15 residues. The chain's CDR3 is CASSPQGLADNEQFF. The CDR3 DNA reads as TGCGCCAGCAGCCCCCAGGGACTAGCGGACAATGAGCAGTTCTTC.

The V and J genes are TRBV5-4 and TRBJ1-1; 7 bases are shared with TRBD1. The CDR3 has 16 amino acids. CDR1 SGHNT and CDR2 YYREEE come from the germline V gene (reference sequence). Losses at the gene ends were 4 bases for V and 5 bases for J; bases not matched to a gene: 14. CDR3 amino acids: CASSPPRTGLGTEAFF. The DNA for the CDR3 is TGTGCCAGCAGCCCTCCGCGGACAGGTCTGGGGACTGAAGCTTTCTTT.

The CDR3 here is CASSSTGTGSYEQYF. The CDR3 DNA reads as TGTGCCAGCAGTTCAACCGGGACAGGGTCCTACGAGCAGTACTTC. V gene TRBV28 combines with J gene TRBJ2-7, with 9 bases lining up with TRBD1. V lost 4 bases, J lost 1 base, and 5 bases stayed unmatched. The CDR3 length is 15 residues. Germline V gene data show CDR1 as MDHEN and CDR2 as SYDVKM.

This clone was counted between two and nine times. The chain combines TRBV5-5 with TRBJ1-1, with 8 bases lining up with TRBD1. The J segment lost 3 bases and the V segment lost 3 bases, leaving 10 bases of the junction unmatched. Germline-derived CDR1 and CDR2 are SGHKS and YYEKEE (reference sequence). The CDR3 runs 16 residues. CDR3 sequence (DNA): TGTGCCAGCAGCTCCAGACAGGGGTCATTGGACACTGAAGCTTTCTTT. The encoded protein is CASSSRQGSLDTEAFF.

The chain has TRBV6-2 or TRBV6-3 and TRBJ2-7, with no clear D. Germline V gives CDR1 MNHEY, CDR2 SVGEGT. The germline V and J ends were trimmed by 6 bases and 3 bases, with 6 bases remaining between them. This CDR3 has 11 amino acids. CDR3 residues: CASSPLYEQYF. CDR3 nucleotide sequence: TGTGCCAGCAGCCCTCTCTACGAGCAGTACTTC.

The chain couples TRBV12-5 to TRBJ1-5, with 9 bases lining up with TRBD1. The CDR3 is 16 residues long. V lost 7 bases to trimming and J lost 2 bases; unmatched junction nucleotides: 9. Germline V gene sequence: CDR1 LGHNT, CDR2 FRNRAP. Here the CDR3 reads CASALDRGGGNQPQHF. The CDR3 DNA is TGTGCTAGTGCCCTGGACAGGGGAGGAGGCAATCAGCCCCAGCATTTT.

The chain uses TRBV3-1 (or the pseudogene TRBV3-2) and TRBJ1-1; 8 bases match TRBD1. The CDR3 is 14 amino acids. Germline values: CDR1 LGHDT, CDR2 YNNKEL (reference sequence). With V trimmed by 4 bases and J by 11 bases, 12 bases remained unmatched. This CDR3 reads CASSLQWQGANAFF. For the CDR3, the DNA is TGTGCCAGCAGCCTACAATGGCAGGGGGCGAATGCTTTCTTT.

The rearrangement joins TRBV5-1 to TRBJ1-2, with 7 bases identical to TRBD1. CDR1 SGHRS and CDR2 YFSETQ come from the germline V gene. With 3 bases clipped from V and 4 bases from J, the junction kept 18 bases outside the gene matches. This CDR3 is 18 amino acids long. The CDR3: CASSSGQRVKSSFYGYTF. The CDR3 DNA sequence: TGCGCCAGCAGCTCGGGACAGAGAGTCAAGAGTTCCTTCTATGGCTACACCTTC.

This chain uses TRBV5-1 with TRBJ2-2; tentative D call: TRBD1 (5 bases). Per the germline V gene, CDR1 is SGHRS and CDR2 is YFSETQ. CDR3 size: 14 residues. V was pared by 5 bases and J by 7 bases, with 15 bases between. Here the CDR3 reads CASRPPGLGGELFF. CDR3 bases: TGCGCCAGCAGACCCCCAGGGTTAGGCGGGGAGCTGTTTTTT.

The chain recombines TRBV10-3 with TRBJ2-5; 9 bases are a match to TRBD2. Germline trimming cut 4 bases from V and 3 bases from J; bases unmatched to any gene: 3. The CDR3 totals 14 residues. Germline V CDR1 and CDR2: ENHRY, SYGVKD. CDR3 sequence (DNA): TGTGCCATCAGTGCCCGGACTAGCGAAGAGACCCAGTACTTC. Translating gives CAISARTSEETQYF.

This chain joins TRBV28 and TRBJ1-1; TRBD1 is a possible D gene (6 bases). The ends were cut back, 4 bases at V and 11 bases at J, with 23 bases in the middle. Germline CDR1 is MDHEN and CDR2 is SYDVKM. The CDR3 totals 15 residues. The CDR3 loop reads CASSSSSFGGVDAFF. The CDR3 DNA is TGTGCCAGCAGTTCCTCCTCCTTTGGGGGCGTGGATGCTTTCTTT.

The J gene is TRBJ1-2, the V gene TRBV5-6; TRBD1 aligns across 7 bases. The V and J ends lost 4 bases and 4 bases, in that order; junction bases with no gene match: 7. The CDR3 is 14 residues long. CDR1 and CDR2 (germline): SGHDT, YYEEEE. In DNA form, the CDR3 reads TGTGCCAGCAGCCCCGACAGGGCGTCCTATGGCTACACCTTC. This gives the protein CASSPDRASYGYTF.

This chain connects TRBV5-1 to TRBJ2-7; a weak D match, TRBD1 (6 bases). This CDR3 contains 15 residues. CDR1 is SGHRS and CDR2 is YFSETQ in the germline V gene. Trimming removed 5 bases at V and 1 base at J, with 16 bases between. CDR3 bases: TGCGCCAGCAGAAACGAGGCAGGGGCATCCTACGAGCAGTACTTC. The encoded protein is CASRNEAGASYEQYF.

The chain links TRBV6-5 to TRBJ1-5, with 9 bases identical to TRBD1. The J segment lost 5 bases and the V segment lost 8 bases, leaving 7 bases of the junction unmatched. CDR1 MNHEY and CDR2 SVGAGI come from the germline V gene. This CDR3 comprises 14 residues. The CDR3 loop reads CASVPGQGYQPQHF. The CDR3 nucleotides are TGTGCCAGCGTCCCGGGACAGGGATATCAGCCCCAGCATTTT.

The chain is built from TRBV5-1 and TRBJ1-2; D remains unclear. Trimming shortened V by 0 bases and J by 2 bases, and 14 bases separated the two germline ends. This CDR3 has 16 residues. Germline V gene lookup returns CDR1 SGHRS and CDR2 YFSETQ. The CDR3 DNA follows: TGCGCCAGCAGCTTGGCCCTAACTAACCTCAACTATGGCTACACCTTC. Translating it yields CASSLALTNLNYGYTF.

The CDR3 bases are TGTGCCAGTAGTATAGTTCGGGGACAGGACTATGGCTACACCTTC. This translates into CASSIVRGQDYGYTF. The V gene is TRBV19, the J gene TRBJ1-2, with TRBD1 identical over 8 bases. The CDR3 runs 15 residues. V shed 1 base and J 3 bases; nucleotides not matched to a gene: 4. Germline CDR1 is LNHDA and CDR2 is SQIVND (reference sequence).

This chain uses TRBV29-1 with TRBJ2-7; TRBD2 agrees at 11 bases. The CDR3 consists of 15 residues. Trimming took 6 bases from V and 0 from J; bases not matched to a gene: 7. Per the germline V gene, CDR1 is SQVTM and CDR2 is ANQGSEA. The CDR3 coding sequence is TGCAGCGTGGAGGGACTAGCGGATAGCTCCTACGAGCAGTACTTC. This translates into CSVEGLADSSYEQYF.

This chain connects TRBV5-1 to TRBJ1-4; 8 nucleotides align to TRBD1. Looked up from germline, CDR1 is SGHRS and CDR2 is YFSETQ. V lost 3 bases, J lost 5 bases, and 15 bases stayed unmatched. This CDR3 is 18 amino acids long. CDR3 DNA sequence: TGCGCCAGCAGCTCAGGGGCGATTTTGACAGGGGCCAATGAAAAACTGTTTTTT. Translating it yields CASSSGAILTGANEKLFF.

This clone has only one observation. The chain recombines TRBV27 with TRBJ1-2; D unclear. The CDR3 is 14 residues long. In germline, CDR1 is MNHEY, CDR2 SMNVEV (reference sequence). V lost 3 bases to trimming and J lost 3 bases, with 11 bases between them. The CDR3 DNA reads TGTGCCAGCAGTTTTATCTCCGGGGACTATGGCTACACCTTC. It encodes CASSFISGDYGYTF.